Listed below are T cell receptor beta chains from one sample, sequenced in a study of T cell responses to AZD1222 COVID-19 vaccine. Libraries were prepared by immunoSEQ multiplex PCR; TCRdb keeps only in-frame clonotypes and omits some of them. The data contain 150,000 to 200,000 clones, approximately 90% of them singletons. Material: peripheral blood, obtained on day 0 of AZD1222 vaccination. The receptors shown here come from an adult in good health. The CDR3 runs from the conserved cysteine through the conserved F or W. D genes are given only for firm matches. Not every row has a clone size; where given, it reads once, few, many or a size class.

V gene	J gene	D gene	clone size	CDR3 protein	CDR3 DNA
TRBV19	TRBJ1-2	.	.	CASKPPLYGYTF	TGTGCCAGTAAGCCCCCACTCTATGGCTACACCTTC
TRBV6-5	TRBJ1-3	.	once	CASIGAGNTIYF	TGTGCCAGCATAGGGGCTGGAAACACCATATATTTT
TRBV2	TRBJ1-3	.	.	CASGGQGNTIYF	TGTGCCAGCGGCGGACAGGGAAACACCATATATTTT
TRBV29-1	TRBJ2-7	TRBD1	.	CSVVGDRTPSYEQYF	TGCAGCGTTGTGGGGGACAGGACCCCCTCCTACGAGCAGTACTTC
TRBV14	TRBJ2-1	.	.	CASSQAPGGPYNEQFF	TGTGCCAGCAGCCAAGCTCCGGGGGGCCCCTACAATGAGCAGTTCTTC
TRBV2	TRBJ2-7	.	.	CASSDRYSLYEQYF	TGTGCCAGCAGTGACCGGTACTCGCTCTACGAGCAGTACTTC
TRBV2	TRBJ2-2	TRBD2	.	CASSEAGTSGRLGELFF	TGTGCCAGCAGTGAAGCGGGGACTAGCGGGAGACTCGGGGAGCTGTTTTTT
TRBV6-5	TRBJ2-1	.	.	CASSYGDNEQFF	TGTGCCAGCAGTTACGGGGACAATGAGCAGTTCTTC
TRBV2	TRBJ1-5	TRBD1	.	CASSPGQHLNQPQHF	TGTGCCAGCAGTCCGGGACAGCACCTTAATCAGCCCCAGCATTTT
TRBV9	TRBJ2-1	.	.	CASSVDGSSNEQFF	TGTGCCAGCAGCGTAGATGGTAGCAGCAATGAGCAGTTCTTC
TRBV14	TRBJ2-7	TRBD2	.	CASSHKLGDTSGLYF	TGTGCCAGCAGCCACAAGTTAGGGGACACTAGCGGACTGTACTTC
TRBV15	TRBJ1-1	.	.	CATSRDPDLGTEAFF	TGTGCCACCAGCAGAGATCCCGACCTCGGCACTGAAGCTTTCTTT
TRBV19	TRBJ1-1	TRBD1	once	CASTPPDRVEAFF	TGTGCCAGTACCCCACCCGACAGGGTTGAAGCTTTCTTT
TRBV3-1/TRBV3-2	TRBJ1-5	.	many	CASSQGGNQPQHF	TGTGCCAGCAGCCAAGGGGGCAATCAGCCCCAGCATTTT
TRBV6-5	TRBJ2-2	.	.	CASSYPGTGELFF	TGTGCCAGCAGTTACCCGGGAACCGGGGAGCTGTTTTTT
TRBV27	TRBJ1-6	.	.	CASSPQGAHSYNSPLHF	TGTGCCAGCAGTCCCCAGGGTGCTCACTCCTATAATTCACCCCTCCACTTT
TRBV5-1	TRBJ1-5	TRBD1	.	CASSLEGQFSQPQHF	TGCGCCAGCAGCTTGGAGGGACAGTTCAGTCAGCCCCAGCATTTT
TRBV6-2/TRBV6-3	TRBJ2-1	TRBD2	.	CASSRGLAAYNEQFF	TGTGCCAGCAGTCGGGGACTAGCGGCCTACAATGAGCAGTTCTTC
TRBV30	TRBJ2-6	.	.	CAWRERWANVLTF	TGTGCCTGGAGAGAGAGGTGGGCCAACGTCCTGACTTTC
TRBV24-1	TRBJ2-5	TRBD2	.	CATSDGLAGVRETQYF	TGTGCCACCAGTGATGGACTAGCGGGAGTTCGGGAGACCCAGTACTTC
TRBV12-5	TRBJ1-2	.	.	CASGLIPGGSHGYTF	TGTGCTAGTGGTTTGATCCCGGGAGGCAGTCATGGCTACACCTTC
TRBV4-2	TRBJ2-7	.	.	CASSQVPGPTYEQYF	TGTGCCAGCAGCCAAGTCCCGGGACCAACCTACGAGCAGTACTTC
TRBV27	TRBJ1-2	TRBD1	.	CASSFHGQAYRDGYTF	TGTGCCAGCAGTTTCCACGGACAGGCATATCGGGATGGCTACACCTTC
TRBV6-1	TRBJ1-5	TRBD1	.	CASRTDRVNQPQHF	TGTGCCAGCAGAACCGACAGGGTGAATCAGCCCCAGCATTTT
TRBV20-1	TRBJ2-3	TRBD2	.	CSASLPIAGGPTDTQYF	TGCAGTGCTAGTCTACCCATAGCGGGAGGGCCCACAGATACGCAGTATTTT
TRBV11-2	TRBJ2-4	TRBD1	.	CASSLTGAGNIQYF	TGTGCCAGCAGCTTAACAGGGGCTGGGAACATTCAGTACTTC
TRBV6-6	TRBJ1-2	.	.	CASKTGRDYGYTF	TGTGCCAGCAAGACGGGGAGGGACTATGGCTACACCTTC
TRBV5-1	TRBJ2-7	TRBD2	few	CASSPARIPGTSGPYEQYF	TGCGCCAGCAGCCCGGCAAGGATTCCCGGGACTAGCGGTCCCTACGAGCAGTACTTC
TRBV6-5	TRBJ2-1	TRBD2	.	CASSFGTSVGNEQFF	TGTGCCAGCAGTTTCGGGACTAGCGTTGGCAATGAGCAGTTCTTC
TRBV29-1	TRBJ1-3	TRBD1	.	CSSLGDRAGNTIYF	TGCAGCTCCTTAGGGGACAGAGCGGGAAACACCATATATTTT
TRBV4-1	TRBJ2-5	TRBD1	once	CASSQGGQGYGTQYF	TGCGCCAGCAGCCAAGGGGGACAGGGGTACGGGACCCAGTACTTC
TRBV5-1	TRBJ2-5	.	.	CASSGTGSQETQYF	TGCGCCAGCAGCGGAACAGGGTCTCAAGAGACCCAGTACTTC
TRBV11-2	TRBJ1-1	TRBD1	.	CASSAQQGRNTEAFF	TGTGCCAGCAGCGCCCAACAGGGGCGGAACACTGAAGCTTTCTTT
TRBV7-2	TRBJ2-1	.	.	CASSSLTGGSYNEQFF	TGTGCCAGCAGCTCGCTAACAGGAGGCTCCTACAATGAGCAGTTCTTC
TRBV5-1	TRBJ1-4	.	.	CASSLGQGFEKLFF	TGCGCCAGCAGCCTGGGACAAGGCTTTGAAAAACTGTTTTTT
TRBV5-1	TRBJ2-3	.	.	CASSLGAVSSTDTQYF	TGCGCCAGCAGCTTGGGGGCAGTTTCTAGCACAGATACGCAGTATTTT
TRBV5-6	TRBJ1-6	.	.	CASSSERQSSPLHF	TGTGCCAGCAGCAGTGAGAGACAGAGTTCACCCCTCCACTTT
TRBV20-1	TRBJ1-6	.	.	CSASGAHYNSPLHF	TGCAGTGCCAGTGGGGCCCACTATAATTCACCCCTCCACTTT